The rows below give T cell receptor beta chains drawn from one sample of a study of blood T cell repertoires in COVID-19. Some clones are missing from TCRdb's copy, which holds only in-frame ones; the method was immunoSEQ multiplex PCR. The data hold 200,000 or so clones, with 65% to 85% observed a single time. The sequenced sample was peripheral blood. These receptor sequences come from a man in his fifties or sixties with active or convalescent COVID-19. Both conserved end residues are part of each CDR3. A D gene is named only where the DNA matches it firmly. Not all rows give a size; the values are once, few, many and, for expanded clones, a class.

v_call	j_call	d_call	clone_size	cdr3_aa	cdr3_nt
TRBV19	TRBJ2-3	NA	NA	CASKTLKGHPSTDTQYF	TGTGCCAGTAAAACACTCAAGGGACACCCAAGCACAGATACGCAGTATTTT
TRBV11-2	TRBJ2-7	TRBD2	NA	CASSLKGTAGGPPYEQYF	TGTGCCAGCAGTTTAAAAGGGACAGCGGGAGGGCCACCCTACGAGCAGTACTTC
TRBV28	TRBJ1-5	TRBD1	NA	CASSFWQGGGNQPQHF	TGTGCCAGCAGTTTTTGGCAGGGGGGAGGCAATCAGCCCCAGCATTTT
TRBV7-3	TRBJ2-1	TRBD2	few	CASSSRTSYEQFF	TGTGCCAGCAGCTCCCGGACTAGCTATGAGCAGTTCTTC
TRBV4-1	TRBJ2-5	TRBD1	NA	CASSHRQGQETQYF	TGCGCCAGCAGCCACAGACAGGGACAAGAGACCCAGTACTTC
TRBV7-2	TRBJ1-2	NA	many	CASSLKALDVGSGYTF	TGTGCCAGCAGCTTAAAGGCTTTGGATGTGGGGAGCGGCTACACCTTC
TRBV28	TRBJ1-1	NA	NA	CASRKIYELFF	TGTGCCAGCAGAAAAATCTACGAGCTTTTCTTT
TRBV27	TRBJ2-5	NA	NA	CASRLEETQYF	TGTGCCAGCCGCCTAGAAGAGACCCAGTACTTC
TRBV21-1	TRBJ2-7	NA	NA	CASYGSSYEQYF	TGTGCCAGCTACGGGAGCTCCTACGAGCAGTACTTC
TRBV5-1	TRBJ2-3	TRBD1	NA	CASSPGQAGGTDTQYF	TGCGCCAGCAGCCCCGGACAGGCAGGGGGCACAGATACGCAGTATTTT
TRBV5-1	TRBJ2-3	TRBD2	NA	CASSFGSGRTTDTQYF	TGCGCCAGCAGCTTTGGTAGCGGGAGGACCACAGATACGCAGTATTTT
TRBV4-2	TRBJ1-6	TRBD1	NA	CASSQGDGRTGRRNNSPLHF	TGTGCCAGCAGCCAAGGAGATGGACGGACAGGGCGGAGGAATAATTCACCCCTCCACTTT
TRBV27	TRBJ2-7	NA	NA	CASTLCPYEQYF	TGTGCCAGCACCCTTTGTCCCTACGAGCAGTACTTC
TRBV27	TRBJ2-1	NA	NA	CASSLRRSGVNEQFF	TGTGCCAGCAGTCTCCGGAGGTCCGGTGTGAATGAGCAGTTCTTC
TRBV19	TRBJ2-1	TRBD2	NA	CASSLAGDSYNEQFF	TGTGCCAGTAGTCTAGCGGGGGACTCCTACAATGAGCAGTTCTTC
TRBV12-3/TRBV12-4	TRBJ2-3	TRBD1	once	CASRPDRADTQYF	TGTGCCAGCAGACCGGACAGGGCAGATACGCAGTATTTT
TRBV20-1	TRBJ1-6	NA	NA	CSASYGREDSPLHF	TGCAGTGCTAGTTATGGCAGGGAAGATTCACCCCTCCACTTT
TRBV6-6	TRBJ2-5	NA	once	CASGAGETQYF	TGTGCCAGCGGGGCTGGGGAGACCCAGTACTTC
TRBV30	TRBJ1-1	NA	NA	CAWSVAGVTEAFF	TGTGCCTGGAGTGTAGCAGGGGTAACTGAAGCTTTCTTT
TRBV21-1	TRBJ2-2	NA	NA	CASSTREDRRDTTGELFF	TGTGCCAGCAGCACCCGCGAGGACAGGAGGGACACCACCGGGGAGCTGTTTTTT
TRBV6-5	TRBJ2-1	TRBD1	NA	CASTPGQGSYNEQFF	TGTGCCAGCACCCCGGGACAGGGCTCCTACAATGAGCAGTTCTTC
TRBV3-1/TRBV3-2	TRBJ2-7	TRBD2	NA	CASSRSRTSGRYEQYF	TGTGCCAGCAGCCGAAGTCGGACTAGCGGGAGGTACGAGCAGTACTTC